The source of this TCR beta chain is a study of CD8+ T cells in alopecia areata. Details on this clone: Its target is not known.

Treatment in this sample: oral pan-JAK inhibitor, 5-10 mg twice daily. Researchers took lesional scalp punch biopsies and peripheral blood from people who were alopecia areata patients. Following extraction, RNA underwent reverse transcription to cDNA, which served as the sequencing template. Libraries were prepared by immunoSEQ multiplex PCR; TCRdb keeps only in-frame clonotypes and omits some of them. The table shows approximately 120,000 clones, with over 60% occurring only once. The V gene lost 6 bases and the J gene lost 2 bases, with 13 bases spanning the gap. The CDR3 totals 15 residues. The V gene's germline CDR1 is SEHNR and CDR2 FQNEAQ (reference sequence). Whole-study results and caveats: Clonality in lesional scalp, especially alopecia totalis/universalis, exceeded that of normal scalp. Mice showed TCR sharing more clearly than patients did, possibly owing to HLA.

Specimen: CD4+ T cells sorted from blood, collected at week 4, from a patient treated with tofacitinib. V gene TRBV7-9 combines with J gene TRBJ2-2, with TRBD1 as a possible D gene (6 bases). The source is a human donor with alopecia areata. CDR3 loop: CASSYDRHNTGELFF. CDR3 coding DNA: TGTGCCAGCAGTTACGACAGGCATAACACCGGGGAGCTGTTTTTT.